This entry lists 19 T cell receptor beta chains sequenced from one sample in a study of control samples from healthy donors and cancer patients. Sequenced by immunoSEQ multiplex PCR; TCRdb stores in-frame clones only, minus some. The data show tens of thousands of clones, around 90% seen once. What was sequenced was PBMCs. The receptor set was obtained from a young man with colorectal cancer.

The chain recombines TRBV4-3 with TRBJ2-2; 12 nucleotides match TRBD1. CDR1 LGHNA and CDR2 YSLEER come from the germline V gene. The CDR3 runs 17 residues. The V segment lost 4 bases and the J segment 0 bases; nucleotides outside the gene matches: 3. The CDR3 nucleotides are TGCGCCAGCAGCCGCGGGACAGGGGGCGCGAACACCGGGGAGCTGTTTTTT. Protein sequence: CASSRGTGGANTGELFF.

This chain uses TRBV3-1 (or the pseudogene TRBV3-2) with TRBJ1-3, with 8 bases lining up with TRBD1. The germline gives CDR1 LGHDT, CDR2 YNNKEL (reference sequence). V lost 1 base, J lost 4 bases, and 3 bases stayed unmatched. CDR3 length: 15 amino acids. The CDR3 region is CASSQGYRGGNTIYF. The CDR3 DNA reads as TGTGCCAGCAGCCAAGGTTACAGGGGGGGAAACACCATATATTTT.

The chain employs TRBV7-9 and TRBJ2-1, with D perhaps assigned TRBD1 or TRBD2 (5 bases each). V lost 5 bases to trimming and J lost 4 bases, with 18 bases between them. CDR3 length: 16 residues. From germline, CDR1 is SEHNR and CDR2 FQNEAQ (reference sequence). The CDR3 nucleotides are TGTGCCAGCAGCCGAGACGGGACCCCTGTTTACAATGAGCAGTTCTTC. Protein: CASSRDGTPVYNEQFF.

This chain joins TRBV29-1 and TRBJ2-3; D remains unclear. CDR3 size: 13 residues. CDR1 is SQVTM and CDR2 is ANQGSEA in the germline V gene. V shed 6 bases and J shed 1 base, with 11 bases lying between them. The CDR3 protein is CSVKLAGTDTQYF. Here the CDR3 DNA reads TGCAGCGTAAAGTTAGCCGGCACAGATACGCAGTATTTT.

There are a few counts of this clone. The chain has TRBV7-2 and TRBJ2-7; 10 nucleotides agree with TRBD2. The CDR3 extends over 15 amino acids. J was trimmed by 2 bases and V by 1 base; bases with no gene match: 2. Germline V CDR1 and CDR2: SGHTA, FQGNSA. CDR3 bases: TGTGCCAGCAGCTTAGTAGCGGGGGGACCCTACGAGCAGTACGTC. It translates to CASSLVAGGPYEQYV.

The V gene is TRBV11-2, the J gene TRBJ2-2; 15 bases fit TRBD2. The V gene end was trimmed by 5 bases and the J gene end by 8 bases; junction bases not matched to a gene: 9. This CDR3 has 17 amino acids. Germline V gives CDR1 SGHAT, CDR2 FQNNGV. CDR3 bases: TGTGCCAGCAGCCCCGGGACTAGCGGGGGGCCCGAAGGGGAGCTGTTTTTT. Translated: CASSPGTSGGPEGELFF.

This chain links TRBV9 with TRBJ2-6; D might be TRBD2 (6 bases). Trimming removed 3 bases at V and 3 bases at J, with 13 bases between. Germline CDR1 reads SGDLS; CDR2 reads YYNGEE. The CDR3 has 16 residues. This chain's CDR3 is CASSAPGGFGANVLTF. The CDR3 nucleotides are TGTGCCAGCAGCGCCCCAGGAGGGTTTGGGGCCAACGTCCTGACTTTC.

The chain's CDR3 is CASRGGGNEQFF. CDR3 nucleotide sequence: TGTGCCAGCAGAGGGGGGGGAAATGAGCAGTTCTTC. The chain joins TRBV27 to TRBJ2-1; possibly TRBD2 for D (7 bases). CDR1 is MNHEY and CDR2 is SMNVEV in the germline V gene (reference sequence). The CDR3 contains 12 residues. Deletions cut 6 bases from V and 7 bases from J, with 10 bases between.

This clone appeared a single time. The chain combines TRBV14 with TRBJ2-1; maybe TRBD2 (6 bases). Trimming stripped 1 base from V and 5 bases from J, with 9 bases between. Germline lookup yields CDR1 SGHDN and CDR2 FVKESK. The CDR3 length is 14 residues. The CDR3 sequence is CASSQGTTNNEQFF. DNA of the CDR3: TGTGCCAGCAGCCAAGGGACTACCAACAATGAGCAGTTCTTC.

This clone was seen only once. The rearrangement joins TRBV7-9 to TRBJ1-1; D not resolved. Germline CDR1 SEHNR, CDR2 FQNEAQ (reference sequence). The CDR3 consists of 13 residues. The germline V and J ends were trimmed by 4 bases and 6 bases, with 12 bases remaining between them. CDR3 sequence reads: CASSSWMSSEAFF. The CDR3 nucleotides read TGTGCCAGCAGCTCTTGGATGTCTTCTGAAGCTTTCTTT. The full variable domain, with the rest looked up from reference TRBV7-9 and TRBJ1-1, is DTGVSQNPRHKITKRGQNVTFRCDPISEHNRLYWYRQTLGQGPEFLTYFQNEAQLEKSRLLSDRFSAERPKGSFSTLEIQRTEQGDSAMYLCASSSWMSSEAFFGQGTRLTVV.

CDR3 sequence (DNA): TGTGCCAGCAGTGACGTGGGTTCACCCCTCCACTTT. Its protein is CASSDVGSPLHF. The V and J genes are TRBV25-1 and TRBJ1-6; no clear D gene. The CDR3 runs 12 residues. Germline lookup yields CDR1 MGHDK and CDR2 SYGVNS. The V end was cut by 3 bases, the J end by 9 bases, with 6 bases between. The whole variable domain, remainder taken from reference TRBV25-1 and TRBJ1-6, is EADIYQTPRYLVIGTGKKITLECSQTMGHDKMYWYQQDPGMELHLIHYSYGVNSTEKGDLSSESTVSRIRTEHFPLTLESARPSHTSQYLCASSDVGSPLHFGNGTRLTVT.

This chain connects TRBV24-1 to TRBJ1-2, with D perhaps TRBD1 (5 bases). Germline loops: CDR1 KGHDR, CDR2 SFDVKD. V dropped 7 bases and J dropped 5 bases, with 25 bases sitting between them. The CDR3 has 17 residues. The CDR3 nucleotides read TGTGCCACCAGCTCCTACCGGCAGGGCGACCGGGGATATGGCTACACCTTC. It translates to CATSSYRQGDRGYGYTF.

The J gene is TRBJ1-1, the V gene TRBV7-9, with 8 bases lining up with TRBD1. J lost 4 bases, V lost 5 bases, and 9 bases had no gene match. Germline V gene lookup returns CDR1 SEHNR and CDR2 FQNEAQ (reference sequence). CDR3 length equals 15 residues. CDR3 nucleotides: TGTGCCAGCAGCCTCGGACAGGGTAGATTCACTGAAGCTTTCTTT. Protein: CASSLGQGRFTEAFF. Full variable domain (missing parts from reference TRBV7-9 and TRBJ1-1): DTGVSQNPRHKITKRGQNVTFRCDPISEHNRLYWYRQTLGQGPEFLTYFQNEAQLEKSRLLSDRFSAERPKGSFSTLEIQRTEQGDSAMYLCASSLGQGRFTEAFFGQGTRLTVV.

The V and J genes are TRBV12-3 or TRBV12-4 and TRBJ1-4; 8 bases are a match to TRBD1. The CDR3 is made up of 13 amino acids. With 7 bases clipped from V and 6 bases from J, the junction kept 4 bases outside the gene matches. The CDR3 loop is CASKTGGYEKLFF. For the CDR3, the DNA is TGTGCCAGCAAAACAGGGGGTTATGAAAAACTGTTTTTT.

The chain carries TRBV11-2 and TRBJ2-3; 9 bases map to TRBD2. CDR1 is SGHAT, CDR2 FQNNGV, per germline. V lost 0 bases to trimming and J lost 1 base; unmatched junction nucleotides: 8. The CDR3 loop spans 18 amino acids. The CDR3 is CASSLDRARGGRTDTQYF. CDR3 bases: TGTGCCAGCAGCTTAGATCGGGCGCGGGGGGGCCGCACAGATACGCAGTATTTT.

The rearrangement uses TRBV7-9 and TRBJ1-4; 7 positions match TRBD1. This CDR3 spans 14 amino acids. V trimming: 2 bases; J trimming: 6 bases; junction bases outside the gene matches: 3. Germline V gene sequence: CDR1 SEHNR, CDR2 FQNEAQ (reference sequence). CDR3 sequence: CASSLQGVYEKLFF. The CDR3 nucleotides read TGTGCCAGCAGCTTACAGGGGGTCTATGAAAAACTGTTTTTT.

The CDR3 region has the DNA TGTGCCAGCAGCCAGCACACTAGGGATCAGCCCCAGCATTTT. It is translated as CASSQHTRDQPQHF. The chain recombines TRBV3-1 (or the pseudogene TRBV3-2) with TRBJ1-5; D is undetermined. The V gene's germline CDR1 is LGHDT and CDR2 YNNKEL (reference sequence). V shed 3 bases and J shed 5 bases, with 11 bases lying between them. The CDR3 has 14 amino acids.

The chain has TRBV30 and TRBJ1-1, with TRBD1 as a possible D gene (6 bases). The CDR3 loop spans 13 amino acids. Germline V CDR1 and CDR2: GTSNPN, SVGIG (reference sequence). Trimming removed 2 bases from V and 4 bases from J, with 11 bases in between. The CDR3 DNA is TGTGCCTGGAGTACGCAGGGGTTCACTGAAGCTTTCTTT. Residues: CAWSTQGFTEAFF.

The chain recombines TRBV12-3 or TRBV12-4 with TRBJ1-6; no reliable D call. The V end lost 2 bases, the J end lost 10 bases, and 6 bases lay between the germline ends. This CDR3 has 12 amino acids. This chain's CDR3 is CASSLRHSPLHF. The CDR3 region has the DNA TGTGCCAGCAGTTTACGGCACTCACCCCTCCACTTT.